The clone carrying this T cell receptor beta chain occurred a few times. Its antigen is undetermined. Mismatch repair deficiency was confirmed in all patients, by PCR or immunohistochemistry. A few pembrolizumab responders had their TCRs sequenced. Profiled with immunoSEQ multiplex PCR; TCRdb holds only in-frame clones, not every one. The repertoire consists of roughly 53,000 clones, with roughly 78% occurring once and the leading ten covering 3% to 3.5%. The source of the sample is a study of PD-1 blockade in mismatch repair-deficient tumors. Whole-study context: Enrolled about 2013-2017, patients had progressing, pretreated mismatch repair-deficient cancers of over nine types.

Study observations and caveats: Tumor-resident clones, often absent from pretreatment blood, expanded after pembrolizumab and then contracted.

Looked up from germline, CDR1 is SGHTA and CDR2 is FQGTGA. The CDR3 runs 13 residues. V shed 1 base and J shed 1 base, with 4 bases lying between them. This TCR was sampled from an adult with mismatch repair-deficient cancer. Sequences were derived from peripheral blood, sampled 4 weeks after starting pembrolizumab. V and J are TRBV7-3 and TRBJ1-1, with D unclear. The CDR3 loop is CASSLMGNTEAFF. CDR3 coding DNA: TGTGCCAGCAGCTTAATGGGGAACACTGAAGCTTTCTTT.